This T cell receptor (beta chain) was sequenced during a study of blood T cell repertoires in COVID-19. Study-wide background: Samples representing acute and convalescent COVID-19 were sourced from the United States, Italy and Spain. Sources were T cells, B-cell-depleted T cells, or PBMCs; the material itself was cDNA or gDNA.

The CDR3 totals 12 residues. Germline CDR1 SQVTM, CDR2 ANQGSEA. J gave up 9 bases and V 6 bases, and 5 bases lay outside the gene matches. As processed by the authors: The authors estimated nucleated cell counts from reference gene primer amplification. Sequencing used immunoSEQ multiplex PCR; TCRdb keeps in-frame clones, though not all of them. V and J calls and clone size are as listed in that table; D and trimming were resolved from the DNA. Of 50,000 or so clones in the sample, approximately 85% were seen once. The sample comprised peripheral blood. The clonotype originates from a human donor in a cohort sampled during active COVID-19. This chain links TRBV29-1 with TRBJ2-1; 10 bases match TRBD2. CDR3 bases: TGCAGCGTAGGTAGCGGGAGGAGTGAGCAGTTCTTC. This sequence encodes CSVGSGRSEQFF.